The 19 T cell receptor beta chains below all came from one sample that was sequenced in a study of T-cell reconstitution after alpha-beta-depleted transplantation in children. Unique molecular identifiers featured in how the TCRbeta library was prepared. A single record per CDR3 protein comes from TCRdb applying MiXCR to the PCR reads. The sample consists of 200,000 to 250,000 distinct CDR3 sequences, more than 10% of them appearing once. The specimen comprised PBMCs from the stem cell graft donor, sampled from the stem cell graft. The receptors shown here come from a human donor who donated a stem cell graft to a child with acute lymphoblastic leukemia.

This clonotype was observed many times. The V gene is TRBV12-3 or TRBV12-4, the J gene TRBJ1-6; TRBD1 might be the D (5 bases). Trimming removed 6 bases at V and 0 bases at J, with 12 bases between. The CDR3 is 16 residues long. The CDR3 DNA sequence: TGTGCCAGCAGATATGACAGCCACTCCTATAATTCACCCCTCCACTTT. Its protein product is CASRYDSHSYNSPLHF.

This clonotype was observed a few times. The chain recombines TRBV18 with TRBJ2-1, with 7 bases fitting TRBD1. The V gene's germline CDR1 is KGHSH and CDR2 LQKENI. The CDR3 length is 15 residues. Trimming at V came to 3 bases and at J to 4 bases, leaving 6 bases not matched to a gene. CDR3 sequence (DNA): TGTGCCAGCTCACCGACTAAACAGGGGTACAATGAGCAGTTCTTC. Protein sequence: CASSPTKQGYNEQFF.

This clonotype was picked up many times. The chain combines TRBV20-1 with TRBJ2-5, with 7 bases fitting TRBD1. The CDR3 has 12 residues. V lost 7 bases to trimming and J lost 2 bases; unmatched junction nucleotides: 4. In germline, CDR1 is DFQATT, CDR2 SNEGSKA (reference sequence). The CDR3, as DNA: TGCAGTGTAGGGGGACAGCAAGAGACCCAGTACTTC. It specifies CSVGGQQETQYF.

This clonotype was seen at least ten times. The chain is built from TRBV20-1 and TRBJ2-3; 8 bases align to TRBD2. The V segment lost 6 bases and the J segment 1 base; nucleotides outside the gene matches: 6. There are 14 residues in the CDR3. CDR1 and CDR2 (germline): DFQATT, SNEGSKA (reference sequence). CDR3 nucleotides: TGCAGTGCCATCGGACTAGCAGGCACAGATACGCAGTATTTT. It yields the protein CSAIGLAGTDTQYF.

This clonotype was seen repeatedly, ten times or more. The rearrangement uses TRBV20-1 and TRBJ1-5; no clear D gene. CDR3 size: 14 residues. V lost 3 bases, J lost 0 bases, and 9 bases lay in between. Germline CDR1 DFQATT, CDR2 SNEGSKA (reference sequence). CDR3: CSASAGDSNQPQHF. The CDR3 DNA is TGCAGTGCTAGCGCGGGAGATAGCAATCAGCCCCAGCATTTT.

Ten or more counts support this clonotype. The chain carries TRBV10-3 and TRBJ2-7; the D gene is possibly TRBD1 (6 bases). Germline V lookup: CDR1 ENHRY, CDR2 SYGVKD. V gave up 10 bases and J gave up 2 bases, with 15 bases separating them. The CDR3 runs to 13 residues. Here the CDR3 reads CATKGEPAYEQYF. The DNA for the CDR3 is TGTGCCACCAAGGGGGAACCCGCCTACGAGCAGTACTTC.

There are many counts of this clonotype. The CDR3 spells CASSPFRDTRSKNIQYF. In nucleotides, the CDR3 is TGTGCCAGCAGCCCGTTCCGGGACACACGTTCCAAAAACATTCAGTACTTC. The rearrangement links TRBV7-9 to TRBJ2-4, with a weak D call TRBD1 (6 bases). Germline V gene lookup returns CDR1 SEHNR and CDR2 FQNEAQ (reference sequence). The CDR3 consists of 17 residues. The ends were cut back, 5 bases at V and 2 bases at J, with 19 bases in the middle.

This clonotype was seen at least ten times. The gene calls are TRBV5-1 and TRBJ2-1; perhaps TRBD2 as D (5 bases). This CDR3 contains 16 residues. V lost 0 bases and J lost 3, with 13 bases in between. Germline loops: CDR1 SGHRS, CDR2 YFSETQ. The CDR3 reads CASSLAWSGNYNEQFF. CDR3 nucleotide sequence: TGCGCCAGCAGCTTGGCCTGGTCCGGGAACTACAATGAGCAGTTCTTC.

This clonotype was seen many times. The chain couples TRBV5-5 to TRBJ2-7; no firm D call. Germline assignment: CDR1 SGHKS and CDR2 YYEKEE (reference sequence). With 1 base removed from V and 4 bases from J, the gap between germline ends came to 9 bases. CDR3 length: 13 residues. The CDR3 reads CASSLRVLYEQYF. For the CDR3, the DNA is TGTGCCAGCAGCTTGCGAGTACTATACGAGCAGTACTTC.

This clonotype was recorded at least ten times. The J gene is TRBJ2-4, the V gene TRBV10-3; D unresolved. The germline V gene encodes CDR1 ENHRY and CDR2 SYGVKD. Trimming shortened V by 4 bases and J by 0 bases, and 7 bases separated the two germline ends. This CDR3 is built from 14 residues. The CDR3 bases are TGTGCCATCAGTGGCGGTGGAGCCAAAAACATTCAGTACTTC. Protein product: CAISGGGAKNIQYF.

This chain's CDR3 is CASSFFQGAYEQYF. CDR3 in DNA: TGCGCCAGCAGCTTTTTCCAGGGGGCCTACGAGCAGTACTTC. V and J are TRBV5-1 and TRBJ2-7, with TRBD1 matching over 7 bases. There are 14 residues in the CDR3. CDR1 SGHRS and CDR2 YFSETQ come from the germline V gene. J lost 2 bases, V lost 2 bases, and 4 bases had no gene match.

This clonotype was found many times. V and J are TRBV6-5 and TRBJ2-1; 7 bases map to TRBD1. CDR3 length equals 18 residues. Germline CDR1 and CDR2: MNHEY and SVGAGI. V trimming: 5 bases; J trimming: 0 bases; junction bases outside the gene matches: 13. The CDR3 spells CASSIRMGDRDSYNEQFF. The CDR3 DNA sequence: TGTGCCAGCAGTATACGAATGGGGGACAGAGACTCCTACAATGAGCAGTTCTTC.

This clonotype was observed many times. The gene calls are TRBV14 and TRBJ2-7; possibly TRBD1 for D (6 bases). Germline V gives CDR1 SGHDN, CDR2 FVKESK. V was trimmed by 1 base and J by 6 bases, leaving 19 bases between them. The CDR3 extends over 16 amino acids. The CDR3 DNA sequence: TGTGCCAGCAGCCAAGGAAGGGGGACCCAGCCCACCGAGCAGTACTTC. Its translation: CASSQGRGTQPTEQYF.

Ten or more counts support this clonotype. The gene calls are TRBV29-1 and TRBJ2-1; D not resolved. Germline V gene data show CDR1 as SQVTM and CDR2 as ANQGSEA. The germline V and J ends were trimmed by 4 bases and 5 bases, with 15 bases remaining between them. There are 14 residues in the CDR3. In DNA, the CDR3 is TGCAGCGTTGGCCCCCAACTCCCCGACAATGAGCAGTTCTTC. Translated: CSVGPQLPDNEQFF.

This clonotype was recorded at least ten times. This chain joins TRBV9 and TRBJ2-2, with 8 bases aligning to TRBD2. Germline CDR1 and CDR2: SGDLS and YYNGEE. CDR3 length equals 15 residues. V lost 3 bases and J lost 7; bases outside the gene matches: 8. The CDR3 sequence: CASSASGGAHGELFF. Written as DNA, the CDR3 is TGTGCCAGCAGCGCATCGGGGGGGGCTCACGGGGAGCTGTTTTTT.

This clonotype was picked up many times. The chain uses TRBV12-3 or TRBV12-4 and TRBJ1-2; D call uncertain. The CDR3 is 13 residues long. Trimming stripped 0 bases from V and 7 bases from J, with 9 bases between. The CDR3 nucleotides are TGTGCCAGCAGTTTAGCTGGGTATAGTGGCTACACCTTC. This encodes CASSLAGYSGYTF.

This clonotype occurred many times. The chain is built from TRBV29-1 and TRBJ1-4; D perhaps matches TRBD1 (6 bases). This CDR3 has 12 residues. V was pared by 0 bases and J by 10 bases, with 9 bases between. Looked up from germline, CDR1 is SQVTM and CDR2 is ANQGSEA. The CDR3 sequence is CSVEDEGGKLFF. In DNA form, the CDR3 reads TGCAGCGTTGAAGACGAGGGGGGAAAACTGTTTTTT. The variable domain in full, with the rest retrieved from reference TRBV29-1 and TRBJ1-4, is SAVISQKPSRDICQRGTSLTIQCQVDSQVTMMFWYRQQPGQSLTLIATANQGSEATYESGFVIDKFPISRPNLTFSTLTVSNMSPEDSSIYLCSVEDEGGKLFFGSGTQLSVL.

The sample holds many counts of this clonotype. This rearrangement joins TRBV5-1 to TRBJ1-1; 8 positions match TRBD1. CDR1 is SGHRS, CDR2 YFSETQ, per germline. The length of the CDR3 is 14 residues. The ends lost 6 bases at V and 1 base at J; junction bases unmatched: 5. The CDR3 DNA reads TGCGCCAGCACCGGACAGGGAGGGAACACTGAAGCTTTCTTT. This codes for CASTGQGGNTEAFF.

This clonotype was counted between two and nine times. The chain couples TRBV3-1 to TRBJ2-2; D is unresolved. The CDR3 runs to 12 residues. Germline CDR1 reads LGHDT; CDR2 reads YNNKEL (reference sequence). Between the trimmed V and J ends, which lost 6 bases and 6 bases, there was a span of 8 bases. The CDR3 DNA reads as TGTGCCAGCAGTCCGGCCGCCGGGGAGCTGTTTTTT. Translation: CASSPAAGELFF.